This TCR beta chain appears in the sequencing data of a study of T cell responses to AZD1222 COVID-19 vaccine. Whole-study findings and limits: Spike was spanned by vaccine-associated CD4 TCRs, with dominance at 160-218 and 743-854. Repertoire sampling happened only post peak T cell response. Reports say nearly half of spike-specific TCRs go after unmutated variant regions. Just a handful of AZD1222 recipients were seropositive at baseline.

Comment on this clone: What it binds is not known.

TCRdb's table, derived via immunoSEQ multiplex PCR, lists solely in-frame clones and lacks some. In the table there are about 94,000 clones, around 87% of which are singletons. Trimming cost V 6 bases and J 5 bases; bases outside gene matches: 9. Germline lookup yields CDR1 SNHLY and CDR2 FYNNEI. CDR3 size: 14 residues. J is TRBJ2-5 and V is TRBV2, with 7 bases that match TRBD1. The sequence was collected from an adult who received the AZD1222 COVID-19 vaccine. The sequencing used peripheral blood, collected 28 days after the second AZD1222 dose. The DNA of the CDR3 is TGTGCCAGCAGGCCACACTCCAGGGGGGAGACCCAGTACTTC. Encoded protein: CASRPHSRGETQYF.